This record covers a single TCR beta chain. No antigen is known for it. This sample was included in a study of CD8 T cells in ankylosing spondylitis. Study findings and constraints: Characteristic of ankylosing spondylitis blood, it appeared, was a TCR beta motif comprising about eight highly homologous variants. Certain motif variants had earlier been reported in reactive arthritis synovial fluid and blood. Within peripheral blood, clones linked to disease were CD8+ and relatively rare. Significant enrichment of disease-linked clones was reported in matched ankylosing spondylitis synovial fluid.

The germline V gene encodes CDR1 SGHDT and CDR2 YYEEEE. V was cut by 4 bases and J by 6 bases, with 13 bases left in between. The CDR3 runs to 14 residues. The TCR beta libraries were generated through quantitative 5'-RACE incorporating molecular barcodes. TCRdb used MiXCR to reprocess the 5' RACE reads, holding one entry per CDR3 protein. Among a few hundred thousand distinct CDR3 sequences, about a fifth were seen once, and the ten largest hold roughly a sixth. The chain is built from TRBV5-6 and TRBJ2-2; no clear D. The receptor was isolated from a male donor with ankylosing spondylitis. The sample taken for sequencing was blood, either unsorted or a sorted T cell fraction (not recorded which). The CDR3 protein is CASSPALVAGELFF. The CDR3 bases are TGTGCCAGCAGCCCCGCGCTCGTGGCCGGGGAGCTGTTTTTT.